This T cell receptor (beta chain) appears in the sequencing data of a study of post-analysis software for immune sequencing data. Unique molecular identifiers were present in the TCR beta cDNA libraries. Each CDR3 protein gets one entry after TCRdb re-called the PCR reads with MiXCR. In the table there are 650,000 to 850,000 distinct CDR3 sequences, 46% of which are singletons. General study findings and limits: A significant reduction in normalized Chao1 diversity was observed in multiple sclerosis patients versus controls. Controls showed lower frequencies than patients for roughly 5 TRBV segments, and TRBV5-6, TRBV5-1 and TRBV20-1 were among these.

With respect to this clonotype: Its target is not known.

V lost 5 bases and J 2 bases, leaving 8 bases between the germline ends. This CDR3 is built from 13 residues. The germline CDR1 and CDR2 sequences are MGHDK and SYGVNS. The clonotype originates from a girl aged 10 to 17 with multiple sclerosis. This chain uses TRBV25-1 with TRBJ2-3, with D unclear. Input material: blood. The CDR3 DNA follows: TGTGCCAGCAGTATAGCTTCCACAGATACGCAGTATTTT. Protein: CASSIASTDTQYF.